Detailed here is one T cell receptor (beta chain). This CDR3 is built from 12 residues. Germline V gene lookup returns CDR1 LGHNT and CDR2 FRNRAP. V lost 5 bases, J lost 4 bases, and 8 bases lay in between. This specimen belongs to a study of cytomegalovirus exposure and HLA in healthy donors. Assay: immunoSEQ multiplex PCR; the TCRdb copy retains only in-frame clones and omits some. The repertoire holds 110,000 or so clones, with around 87% as singletons. V and J are TRBV12-5 and TRBJ1-1, with D unresolved. The clonotype was recovered from a woman younger than 30 in good health and CMV-seropositive. Sequenced: PBMCs. The CDR3 protein is CASGRHITEAFF. For the CDR3, the DNA is TGTGCTAGTGGTCGACACATCACTGAAGCTTTCTTT. The full variable domain, rest sourced from reference TRBV12-5 and TRBJ1-1, is DARVTQTPRHKVTEMGQEVTMRCQPILGHNTVFWYRQTMMQGLELLAYFRNRAPLDDSGMPKDRFSAEMPDATLATLKIQPSEPRDSAVYFCASGRHITEAFFGQGTRLTVV.